A single sample is the source of the 23 T cell receptor beta chains below, sequenced in a study of vaccination effects on CD4 cells after COVID-19. Expansion with viral peptide pools was applied to antigen-specific CD4+ T cells by the ViraFEST assay prior to sequencing. Between days 9 and 10 of culture, CD4+ T cells were separated out. Participants were vaccinated with two doses of either the BNT162b2 or mRNA-1273 vaccine. No antigen has been assigned to these receptors. Assay used: immunoSEQ multiplex PCR; TCRdb lists only in-frame clones, some missing. There are roughly 59,000 clones in the sample; roughly 78% occur only once, and less than 2.5% lies in the top ten. The sample was CD4+ T cells from PBMCs cultured with HCoV-OC43 spike peptides, taken after COVID-19 vaccination. Subset noted: HCoV-OC43 spike overlapping peptide pool stimulation. Receptors originate from a human donor who received a COVID-19 vaccine.

This chain connects TRBV18 to TRBJ2-3, with TRBD2 as a possible D gene (6 bases). Germline values: CDR1 KGHSH, CDR2 LQKENI. The CDR3 length is 16 residues. The V and J ends lost 3 bases and 6 bases respectively, with 19 bases between them. The CDR3: CASSPTPWPSGDTQYF. The CDR3 bases are TGTGCCAGCTCACCTACTCCTTGGCCAAGCGGGGATACGCAGTATTTT.

The rearrangement joins TRBV6-2 or TRBV6-3 to TRBJ1-1, with 9 bases that match TRBD1. The ends lost 4 bases at V and 1 base at J; junction bases unmatched: 10. This CDR3 region has 17 residues. Germline V lookup: CDR1 MNHEY, CDR2 SVGEGT. In DNA form, the CDR3 reads TGTGCCAGCAGTTCGATGGGACAGGGTAGTTCGAACACTGAAGCTTTCTTT. The encoded protein is CASSSMGQGSSNTEAFF.

This chain uses TRBV28 with TRBJ1-6, with 7 bases that match TRBD1. In germline, CDR1 is MDHEN, CDR2 SYDVKM. The length of the CDR3 is 17 residues. V shed 4 bases and J 4 bases; nucleotides not matched to a gene: 10. CDR3 region: CASSSGQAKPYNSPLHF. The CDR3 DNA reads as TGTGCCAGCAGTTCCGGACAGGCTAAACCTTATAATTCACCCCTCCACTTT.

This chain uses TRBV27 with TRBJ1-6; D ambiguous. The CDR3 contains 14 residues. V gave up 6 bases and J gave up 10 bases, with 16 bases separating them. Germline V gene data show CDR1 as MNHEY and CDR2 as SMNVEV (reference sequence). The CDR3 nucleotides are TGTGCCAGCAGCTTCTTAGGGTCTGGGTCACCCCTCCACTTT. Amino acids: CASSFLGSGSPLHF.

In regard to this clone: The same CDR3 can be traced to other DNA sequences in this sample. CDR3 in amino acids: CASSLRGNTEAFF. The CDR3, as DNA: TGTGCCAGCAGTTTGAGGGGGAACACTGAAGCTTTCTTT. V usage is TRBV12-3 or TRBV12-4 and J usage is TRBJ1-1; a weak D match, TRBD1 (5 bases). The germline V and J ends were trimmed by 3 bases and 1 base, with 6 bases remaining between them. CDR3 length: 13 amino acids.

The chain employs TRBV9 and TRBJ1-2; TRBD1 matches 7 bases. V gave up 1 base and J gave up 8 bases; unmatched junction bases: 5. This CDR3 is built from 13 residues. Germline CDR1 SGDLS, CDR2 YYNGEE. The DNA of the CDR3 is TGTGCCAGCAGCGTATTACAGGGGCGCGGCTACACCTTC. Protein sequence: CASSVLQGRGYTF.

The gene calls are TRBV4-1 and TRBJ2-6; no definite D call. The CDR3 extends over 17 amino acids. V was trimmed by 0 bases and J by 0 bases, leaving 9 bases between them. Germline V gene data show CDR1 as MGHRA and CDR2 as YSYEKL. The CDR3 sequence is CASSQDPPGSGANVLTF. For the CDR3, the DNA is TGCGCCAGCAGCCAAGACCCCCCGGGCTCTGGGGCCAACGTCCTGACTTTC.

This chain joins TRBV6-5 and TRBJ1-2; 8 bases are shared with TRBD1. Germline values: CDR1 MNHEY, CDR2 SVGAGI. This CDR3 spans 13 amino acids. Germline trimming cut 6 bases from V and 3 bases from J; bases unmatched to any gene: 3. CDR3 region: CASRTGGDYGYTF. The CDR3 DNA sequence: TGTGCCAGCAGAACAGGGGGAGACTATGGCTACACCTTC.

The chain uses TRBV18 and TRBJ2-7, with D maybe TRBD2 (7 bases). The germline V gene encodes CDR1 KGHSH and CDR2 LQKENI. V lost 4 bases to trimming and J lost 0 bases, with 13 bases between them. The CDR3 length is 15 residues. The CDR3 region is CASSLTGGLSYEQYV. The DNA of the CDR3 is TGTGCCAGCTCACTAACGGGGGGCCTCTCCTACGAGCAGTACGTC.

The rearrangement uses TRBV6-6 and TRBJ2-3; D is uncertain. This CDR3 has 14 amino acids. Germline lookup yields CDR1 MNHNY and CDR2 SVGAGI (reference sequence). The V end lost 2 bases, the J end lost 4 bases, and 10 bases lay between the germline ends. CDR3 region: CASSYRSGADTQYF. The CDR3 coding sequence is TGTGCCAGCAGTTACCGGTCTGGAGCAGATACGCAGTATTTT.

The rearrangement uses TRBV5-4 and TRBJ2-3; D unresolved. The V gene's germline CDR1 is SGHNT and CDR2 YYREEE (reference sequence). V shed 0 bases and J shed 6 bases, with 8 bases lying between them. The CDR3 is 13 residues long. CDR3 residues: CASSLAMGDTQYF. The CDR3 DNA follows: TGTGCCAGCAGCTTGGCCATGGGGGATACGCAGTATTTT.

This clone came up a few times. The chain is built from TRBV19 and TRBJ2-2; a weak D match, TRBD2 (5 bases). Germline V lookup: CDR1 LNHDA, CDR2 SQIVND (reference sequence). The V end was cut by 3 bases, the J end by 3 bases, with 11 bases between. This CDR3 region has 15 residues. DNA for the CDR3: TGTGCCAGTAGTATGCAAAGCGGCCACACCGGGGAGCTGTTTTTT. Its translation is CASSMQSGHTGELFF.

The DNA for the CDR3 is TGTGCCAGCAGCTTAGCAGGGGACTATGGCTACACCTTC. Protein: CASSLAGDYGYTF. The chain carries TRBV5-4 and TRBJ1-2; possible D gene TRBD1, 6 bases. CDR3 length: 13 amino acids. Trimming removed 2 bases from V and 3 bases from J, with 8 bases in between. Germline CDR1 SGHNT, CDR2 YYREEE (reference sequence).

This clone is a singleton in its sample. The chain links TRBV24-1 to TRBJ1-4; 8 bases fit TRBD1. Germline assignment: CDR1 KGHDR and CDR2 SFDVKD. The V and J ends lost 4 bases and 7 bases, in that order; junction bases with no gene match: 7. CDR3 size: 15 residues. As DNA, the CDR3 is TGTGCCACCAGTGACCCTCGGGACAGGAGTGAAAAACTGTTTTTT. It codes for CATSDPRDRSEKLFF.

This CDR3 is CASSHYTLWNEQFF. Written as DNA, the CDR3 is TGTGCCAGCAGCCACTATACCCTATGGAATGAGCAGTTCTTC. The chain uses TRBV7-2 and TRBJ2-1; D not resolved. CDR3 length: 14 amino acids. Germline V lookup: CDR1 SGHTA, CDR2 FQGNSA. Trimming stripped 5 bases from V and 7 bases from J, with 15 bases between.

V usage is TRBV12-5 and J usage is TRBJ2-2, with D unclear. The germline V and J ends were trimmed by 1 base and 0 bases, with 9 bases remaining between them. CDR1 and CDR2 from the germline V gene are LGHNT and FRNRAP. The CDR3 loop spans 16 amino acids. The CDR3 reads CASGLGRNTNTGELFF. The CDR3 DNA reads TGTGCTAGTGGTTTGGGGCGGAATACGAACACCGGGGAGCTGTTTTTT.

The chain employs TRBV24-1 and TRBJ2-7; 7 positions agree with TRBD1. Germline CDR1 and CDR2: KGHDR and SFDVKD. CDR3 length: 14 amino acids. J was trimmed by 3 bases and V by 12 bases; bases with no gene match: 13. This chain's CDR3 is CAPTRDRKDYEQYV. Here the CDR3 DNA reads TGTGCCCCCACCCGGGACAGAAAAGACTACGAGCAGTACGTC.

Only a few counts were recorded for this clone. This rearrangement joins TRBV5-1 to TRBJ1-2, with 8 bases lining up with TRBD1. The CDR3 is 15 residues long. Germline V gene data show CDR1 as SGHRS and CDR2 as YFSETQ. Trimming at V came to 3 bases and at J to 1 base, leaving 5 bases not matched to a gene. The DNA for the CDR3 is TGCGCCAGCAGCTATGGACAGGGAATTAACTATGGCTACACCTTC. It specifies CASSYGQGINYGYTF.

This chain connects TRBV5-8 to TRBJ2-6, with TRBD2 as a possible D gene (6 bases). The CDR3 spans 15 residues. Germline V gene sequence: CDR1 SGHTS, CDR2 YDEGEE. Trimming took off 7 bases at V and 4 bases at J, with 15 bases between the two ends. The CDR3 here is CASRTEGSGANVLTF. As DNA, the CDR3 is TGTGCCAGCCGTACGGAGGGGTCCGGGGCCAACGTCCTGACTTTC.

This clone was seen a few times. The gene calls are TRBV28 and TRBJ1-3; no clear D. The V gene's germline CDR1 is MDHEN and CDR2 SYDVKM. The V end was cut by 5 bases, the J end by 3 bases, with 8 bases between. The CDR3 extends over 13 amino acids. The CDR3 nucleotides are TGTGCCAGCAGTGAGGTGATTGGAAACACCATATATTTT. This codes for CASSEVIGNTIYF. The full variable domain, in which reference TRBV28 and TRBJ1-3 provide the parts outside the CDR3, is DVKVTQSSRYLVKRTGEKVFLECVQDMDHENMFWYRQDPGLGLRLIYFSYDVKMKEKGDIPEGYSVSREKKERFSLILESASTNQTSMYLCASSEVIGNTIYFGEGSWLTVV.

CDR3 in amino acids: CASSSQTGGETQYF. The CDR3 DNA reads as TGCGCCAGCAGCTCTCAAACAGGCGGAGAGACCCAGTACTTC. The V gene is TRBV5-1, the J gene TRBJ2-5; weak D call: TRBD1 (5 bases). The CDR3 is 14 amino acids. CDR1 SGHRS and CDR2 YFSETQ come from the germline V gene. V was shortened by 3 bases and J by 4 bases, with 13 bases between the two germline ends.

This chain uses TRBV9 with TRBJ1-5, with 8 bases that match TRBD1. The CDR3 runs to 14 residues. CDR1 and CDR2 (germline): SGDLS, YYNGEE. V lost 5 bases, J lost 6 bases, and 7 bases stayed unmatched. CDR3 DNA sequence: TGTGCCAGCAGTGTGGGACAGGAGCTTCAGCCCCAGCATTTT. This codes for CASSVGQELQPQHF.

This clone was seen just once. V and J are TRBV18 and TRBJ1-3; D remains unclear. The CDR3 is made up of 16 amino acids. Trimming shortened V by 6 bases and J by 1 base, and 16 bases separated the two germline ends. Germline V lookup: CDR1 KGHSH, CDR2 LQKENI. CDR3 in amino acids: CASSLGVERSGNTIYF. In DNA form, the CDR3 reads TGTGCCAGCTCCCTCGGAGTGGAAAGATCTGGAAACACCATATATTTT.